A single sample gave rise to the 32 T cell receptor beta chains below, sequenced in a study of vaccination effects on CD4 cells after COVID-19. Some clones are missing from TCRdb's copy, which holds only in-frame ones; the method was immunoSEQ multiplex PCR. The data show about 73,000 clones, roughly 75% seen once. CD4+ T cells were isolated after roughly nine days of culture. Two-dose BNT162b2 or mRNA-1273 vaccination was given to participants. Their target antigens are unknown. The specimen was CD4+ T cells from PBMCs cultured without peptide, collected after COVID-19 vaccination. The receptors originated from a human donor who received a COVID-19 vaccine.

This rearrangement joins TRBV18 to TRBJ2-5; tentatively, D is TRBD1 (6 bases). CDR3 length: 14 residues. Germline V gene lookup returns CDR1 KGHSH and CDR2 LQKENI. Deletions cut 6 bases from V and 2 bases from J, with 13 bases between. The CDR3 reads CASSVQGSQETQYF. The DNA of the CDR3 is TGTGCCAGCTCTGTCCAGGGGTCACAAGAGACCCAGTACTTC.

The V and J genes are TRBV2 and TRBJ2-7, with 7 bases aligning to TRBD1. The CDR3 length is 16 residues. Germline V gives CDR1 SNHLY, CDR2 FYNNEI. J lost 6 bases, V lost 5 bases, and 16 bases had no gene match. The CDR3 sequence is CASSMQGDGTVPEQYV. CDR3 coding DNA: TGTGCCAGCAGTATGCAAGGGGACGGGACAGTACCCGAGCAGTACGTC.

The rearrangement joins TRBV29-1 to TRBJ2-3; 7 nucleotides line up with TRBD1. The J segment lost 0 bases and the V segment lost 8 bases, leaving 5 bases of the junction unmatched. CDR3 length: 13 residues. CDR1 SQVTM and CDR2 ANQGSEA come from the germline V gene. The CDR3 bases are TGCAGCACGGGACAGATGAGCACAGATACGCAGTATTTT. Translated: CSTGQMSTDTQYF.

This clone has only one observation. The chain joins TRBV18 to TRBJ1-6; the D is unclear. Germline lookup yields CDR1 KGHSH and CDR2 LQKENI. The CDR3 runs to 13 residues. Trimming shortened V by 6 bases and J by 6 bases, and 9 bases separated the two germline ends. The CDR3 loop is CASSPDFNSPLHF. The DNA for the CDR3 is TGTGCCAGCTCCCCCGACTTTAATTCACCCCTCCACTTT.

The table lists this clone with a count of one. The V gene is TRBV18, the J gene TRBJ2-7; D not certain. The CDR3 totals 14 residues. The ends were cut back, 1 base at V and 6 bases at J, with 13 bases in the middle. Germline loops: CDR1 KGHSH, CDR2 LQKENI. The CDR3 sequence: CASSPLPSSAEQYV. CDR3 bases: TGTGCCAGCTCACCACTTCCTTCCTCAGCCGAGCAGTACGTC.

The chain has TRBV18 and TRBJ1-1, with unresolved D. Germline values: CDR1 KGHSH, CDR2 LQKENI. Between the trimmed V and J ends, which lost 4 bases and 2 bases, there was a span of 14 bases. CDR3 length equals 15 residues. The CDR3 protein is CASSLTTPGNTEAFF. In DNA form, the CDR3 reads TGTGCCAGCTCACTCACGACACCCGGAAACACTGAAGCTTTCTTT.

A few counts support this clone. The gene calls are TRBV7-3 and TRBJ2-1, with 8 bases fitting TRBD2. Losses at the gene ends were 0 bases for V and 3 bases for J; bases not matched to a gene: 4. The CDR3 spans 16 residues. Germline V CDR1 and CDR2: SGHTA, FQGTGA. CDR3 region: CASSLTGSGGYNEQFF. CDR3 coding DNA: TGTGCCAGCAGCTTAACGGGGAGCGGGGGCTACAATGAGCAGTTCTTC. The variable domain in full, with the rest retrieved from reference TRBV7-3 and TRBJ2-1, is GAGVSQTPSNKVTEKGKYVELRCDPISGHTALYWYRQSLGQGPEFLIYFQGTGAADDSGLPNDRFFAVRPEGSVSTLKIQRTERGDSAVYLCASSLTGSGGYNEQFFGPGTRLTVL.

V gene TRBV12-5 combines with J gene TRBJ1-5, with 7 bases fitting TRBD1. V lost 5 bases and J lost 0; bases outside the gene matches: 10. This CDR3 comprises 17 residues. Germline V CDR1 and CDR2: LGHNT, FRNRAP. The CDR3 nucleotides read TGTGCTAGTGGTCAACAGGGGTTCCTATATAGCAATCAGCCCCAGCATTTT. This gives the protein CASGQQGFLYSNQPQHF. The complete variable domain, with remaining parts taken from reference TRBV12-5 and TRBJ1-5, reads DARVTQTPRHKVTEMGQEVTMRCQPILGHNTVFWYRQTMMQGLELLAYFRNRAPLDDSGMPKDRFSAEMPDATLATLKIQPSEPRDSAVYFCASGQQGFLYSNQPQHFGDGTRLSIL.

This sequence joins TRBV5-1 and TRBJ2-1, with D perhaps given as TRBD1 or TRBD2 (5 bases each). Deletions cut 7 bases from V and 0 bases from J, with 14 bases between. In germline, CDR1 is SGHRS, CDR2 YFSETQ. This CDR3 is 15 amino acids long. The CDR3 DNA reads as TGCGCCAGCGCTCGGGACGGTAGCTCCTACAATGAGCAGTTCTTC. Translated: CASARDGSSYNEQFF. The full variable domain, rest sourced from reference TRBV5-1 and TRBJ2-1, is KAGVTQTPRYLIKTRGQQVTLSCSPISGHRSVSWYQQTPGQGLQFLFEYFSETQRNKGNFPGRFSGRQFSNSRSEMNVSTLELGDSALYLCASARDGSSYNEQFFGPGTRLTVL.

The gene calls are TRBV27 and TRBJ2-5, with 9 bases matching TRBD1. V lost 5 bases to trimming and J lost 3 bases; unmatched junction nucleotides: 10. Germline loops: CDR1 MNHEY, CDR2 SMNVEV (reference sequence). The CDR3 runs 16 residues. The CDR3 coding sequence is TGTGCCAGCAGTCCAAGGGGACAGGGTATTGAAGAGACCCAGTACTTC. This gives the protein CASSPRGQGIEETQYF.

The chain employs TRBV6-1 and TRBJ1-2; no definite D call. The germline gives CDR1 MNHNS, CDR2 SASEGT. CDR3 length equals 13 residues. V dropped 2 bases and J dropped 4 bases, with 8 bases sitting between them. CDR3 nucleotide sequence: TGTGCCAGCAGTGAATCTCCCAGCTATGGCTACACCTTC. This encodes CASSESPSYGYTF.

The chain combines TRBV6-5 with TRBJ1-2, with D perhaps TRBD1 (5 bases). The CDR3 totals 14 residues. V lost 5 bases to trimming and J lost 4 bases, with 14 bases between them. CDR1 is MNHEY, CDR2 SVGAGI, per germline. The chain's CDR3 is CASSKQVDPYGYTF. In DNA form, the CDR3 reads TGTGCCAGCAGTAAACAGGTGGACCCCTATGGCTACACCTTC.

This clone has more than one count but fewer than ten. This rearrangement joins TRBV10-1 to TRBJ1-1; tentatively, D is TRBD1 (6 bases). V lost 0 bases and J lost 7, with 9 bases in between. The CDR3 is 13 amino acids. Germline values: CDR1 WNHNN, CDR2 SYGVQD (reference sequence). CDR3 nucleotides: TGCGCCAGCAGTGAGTCGGGCAGGGGTGAAGCTTTCTTT. This gives the protein CASSESGRGEAFF.

This clone was seen more than once but under ten times. This chain connects TRBV3-1 (or the pseudogene TRBV3-2) to TRBJ1-1, with D unclear. Germline CDR1 is LGHDT and CDR2 is YNNKEL (reference sequence). Trimming stripped 4 bases from V and 1 base from J, with 13 bases between. CDR3 size: 15 residues. In nucleotides, the CDR3 is TGTGCCAGCAGCCCAAGACGGACGGCGAACACTGAAGCTTTCTTT. This codes for CASSPRRTANTEAFF.

The chain uses TRBV10-1 and TRBJ2-7; D gene uncertain. Germline CDR1 WNHNN, CDR2 SYGVQD (reference sequence). This CDR3 is 14 amino acids long. Deletions cut 0 bases from V and 2 bases from J, with 8 bases between. CDR3: CASSESVTAYEQYV. The CDR3 nucleotides read TGCGCCAGCAGTGAGTCGGTCACCGCCTACGAGCAGTACGTC.

The gene calls are TRBV10-3 and TRBJ1-1, with D uncertain. The CDR3 is 14 amino acids. Trimming left V 6 bases short and J 0 bases short, with 11 bases between. Germline V gene data show CDR1 as ENHRY and CDR2 as SYGVKD. The CDR3 loop is CAIRGQVMNTEAFF. CDR3 DNA sequence: TGTGCCATCAGGGGCCAGGTCATGAACACTGAAGCTTTCTTT.

CDR3 nucleotides: TGCGCCAGCAGCTTGGACGGCTATAGCAATCAGCCCCAGCATTTT. As protein: CASSLDGYSNQPQHF. This rearrangement joins TRBV5-1 to TRBJ1-5; D not resolved. Germline CDR1 and CDR2: SGHRS and YFSETQ. This CDR3 spans 15 amino acids. Trimming left V 0 bases short and J 0 bases short, with 7 bases between.

The rearrangement joins TRBV5-6 to TRBJ2-3; 12 positions match TRBD2. The junction had 1 base not matched to a gene; V was cut back by 4 bases and J by 4 bases. This CDR3 is built from 14 residues. The V gene's germline CDR1 is SGHDT and CDR2 YYEEEE. As DNA, the CDR3 is TGTGCCAGCAGCCCTAGCGGGGGGGCAGATACGCAGTATTTT. Translating gives CASSPSGGADTQYF.

This chain connects TRBV24-1 to TRBJ2-5, with 7 bases matching TRBD1. There are 15 residues in the CDR3. CDR1 is KGHDR and CDR2 is SFDVKD in the germline V gene. Losses at the gene ends were 3 bases for V and 5 bases for J; bases not matched to a gene: 8. CDR3 in DNA: TGTGCCACCAGTGATCACAGGGGTCCCGGGGAGACCCAGTACTTC. Amino acids: CATSDHRGPGETQYF.

The genes are TRBV3-1 (or the pseudogene TRBV3-2) and TRBJ1-6; D remains ambiguous. V was clipped by 2 bases and J by 6 bases, with 5 bases between them. CDR1 is LGHDT and CDR2 is YNNKEL in the germline V gene (reference sequence). This CDR3 spans 13 amino acids. Here the CDR3 reads CASSQLGNSPLHF. The DNA of the CDR3 is TGTGCCAGCAGCCAACTAGGTAATTCACCCCTCCACTTT.

This chain uses TRBV7-2 with TRBJ1-2; TRBD1 might be the D (5 bases). Germline-derived CDR1 and CDR2 are SGHTA and FQGNSA. This CDR3 region has 15 residues. V lost 5 bases, J lost 4 bases, and 17 bases lay in between. CDR3 sequence: CASSTDRGSLYGYTF. CDR3 coding DNA: TGTGCCAGCAGCACCGACAGAGGTTCGCTCTATGGCTACACCTTC. Combining the CDR3 with reference TRBV7-2 and TRBJ1-2 gives the whole variable domain GAGVSQSPSNKVTEKGKDVELRCDPISGHTALYWYRQSLGQGLEFLIYFQGNSAPDKSGLPSDRFSAERTGGSVSTLTIQRTQQEDSAVYLCASSTDRGSLYGYTFGSGTRLTVV.

The chain uses TRBV19 and TRBJ2-3; D not resolved. CDR1 is LNHDA and CDR2 is SQIVND in the germline V gene (reference sequence). V was cut by 3 bases and J by 2 bases, with 6 bases left in between. The CDR3 is 13 amino acids. The chain's CDR3 is CASSIAYTDTQYF. CDR3 coding DNA: TGTGCCAGTAGTATCGCCTACACAGATACGCAGTATTTT.

In the case of this clone: An end of the junction differs from the germline gene, which may be a read error. The rearrangement uses TRBV28 and TRBJ1-3, with TRBD1 as a possible D gene (5 bases). The length of the CDR3 is 15 residues. Germline V gene data show CDR1 as MDHEN and CDR2 as SYDVKM. The CDR3 spells CASSYGEHNRGRQSF. DNA of the CDR3: TGTGCCAGCAGTTATGGAGAGCATAATCGGGGTCGACAGAGTTTT. The full variable domain, completed using reference TRBV28 and TRBJ1-3, is DVKVTQSSRYLVKRTGEKVFLECVQDMDHENMFWYRQDPGLGLRLIYFSYDVKMKEKGDIPEGYSVSREKKERFSLILESASTNQTSMYLCASSYGEHNRGRQSFGEGSWLTVV.

In nucleotides, the CDR3 is TGTGCCAGCAGCAGGCGGGGGGCCGTTCAGCCCCAGCATTTT. Translation gives CASSRRGAVQPQHF. The chain employs TRBV5-8 and TRBJ1-5; the D gene is possibly TRBD1 (6 bases). Germline V lookup: CDR1 SGHTS, CDR2 YDEGEE. The CDR3 length is 14 residues. V shed 4 bases and J shed 6 bases, with 14 bases lying between them.

A single count supports this clone. This chain joins TRBV5-1 and TRBJ2-3; 8 positions match TRBD1. J was trimmed by 1 base and V by 3 bases; bases with no gene match: 1. Germline-derived CDR1 and CDR2 are SGHRS and YFSETQ. This CDR3 contains 14 residues. CDR3 nucleotides: TGCGCCAGCAGCTGGGGACAGGGCACAGATACGCAGTATTTT. Amino acids: CASSWGQGTDTQYF.

The rearrangement uses TRBV4-1 and TRBJ2-5; D is possibly TRBD2 (6 bases). Per germline, CDR1 MGHRA and CDR2 YSYEKL. The CDR3 loop spans 15 amino acids. With 4 bases removed from V and 5 bases from J, the gap between germline ends came to 17 bases. The CDR3 DNA sequence: TGCGCCAGCAGCCGCGGAGGGGTCAGCGGGGAGACCCAGTACTTC. The encoded protein is CASSRGGVSGETQYF.

CDR3 sequence reads: CASGPRTGKNYGYTF. The CDR3 bases are TGTGCTAGTGGACCAAGGACAGGGAAGAACTATGGCTACACCTTC. The chain is built from TRBV12-5 and TRBJ1-2, with TRBD1 matching 8 bases. The germline gives CDR1 LGHNT, CDR2 FRNRAP. This CDR3 is built from 15 residues. V trimming: 6 bases; J trimming: 2 bases; junction bases outside the gene matches: 8.

The chain joins TRBV30 to TRBJ1-3; 8 bases align to TRBD1. From germline, CDR1 is GTSNPN and CDR2 SVGIG (reference sequence). V gave up 3 bases and J gave up 4 bases; unmatched junction bases: 5. The CDR3 is 14 amino acids. CDR3 loop: CAWRAGGAGNTIYF. The CDR3 DNA sequence: TGTGCCTGGAGGGCAGGGGGCGCAGGAAACACCATATATTTT.

This chain connects TRBV5-1 to TRBJ2-1, with D possibly TRBD2 on 5 matching bases. This CDR3 is 15 amino acids long. Germline V lookup: CDR1 SGHRS, CDR2 YFSETQ. V lost 4 bases to trimming and J lost 9 bases, with 20 bases between them. The CDR3 sequence: CASSGGMGGFREQFF. The DNA for the CDR3 is TGCGCCAGCAGCGGAGGAATGGGCGGTTTCCGTGAGCAGTTCTTC.

The V and J genes are TRBV20-1 and TRBJ2-3; D is undetermined. CDR3 length: 11 amino acids. V shed 5 bases and J shed 5 bases, with 8 bases lying between them. Germline values: CDR1 DFQATT, CDR2 SNEGSKA (reference sequence). Here the CDR3 reads CSAALGDTQYF. DNA for the CDR3: TGCAGTGCTGCCCTCGGAGATACGCAGTATTTT.

V gene TRBV4-1 combines with J gene TRBJ2-2; 7 bases line up with TRBD2. This CDR3 spans 14 amino acids. CDR1 is MGHRA, CDR2 YSYEKL, per germline. The V gene end was trimmed by 6 bases and the J gene end by 5 bases; junction bases not matched to a gene: 6. The CDR3 region has the DNA TGCGCCAGCAGTAACTCGGGGGGAACCGGGGAGCTGTTTTTT. It translates to CASSNSGGTGELFF.

This clone appeared a few times. This sequence joins TRBV29-1 and TRBJ2-2; D is tentatively TRBD1 or TRBD2 (5 bases each). The CDR3 is 13 residues long. Germline V gene data show CDR1 as SQVTM and CDR2 as ANQGSEA. Trimming stripped 4 bases from V and 4 bases from J, with 10 bases between. The DNA of the CDR3 is TGCAGCGTTGTATGGGGGACCACCGGGGAGCTGTTTTTT. This encodes CSVVWGTTGELFF.